Sequencing of this TCR beta chain was carried out in a study of blood T cell repertoires in COVID-19. About the research overall: Sample material is recorded as cDNA or gDNA derived from T cells, B-cell-depleted T cells, or PBMCs.

The CDR3 spans 18 residues. V dropped 2 bases and J dropped 4; count of bases not matched to a gene: 16. Germline CDR1 MNHEY, CDR2 SMNVEV (reference sequence). The repertoire was sequenced with immunoSEQ multiplex PCR; TCRdb's copy has only in-frame clones and lacks some. The sample contains 150,000 to 200,000 clones, 88% of which appear only once. This receptor was identified in a man in his 60s with acute or convalescent COVID-19. V usage is TRBV27 and J usage is TRBJ2-7; 8 bases map to TRBD1. The sequenced material came from peripheral blood. The CDR3 nucleotides read TGTGCCAGCAGTTTAAGGCTGGGGCCCAGGGGGCGAGTTTACGAGCAGTACGTC. This gives the protein CASSLRLGPRGRVYEQYV.